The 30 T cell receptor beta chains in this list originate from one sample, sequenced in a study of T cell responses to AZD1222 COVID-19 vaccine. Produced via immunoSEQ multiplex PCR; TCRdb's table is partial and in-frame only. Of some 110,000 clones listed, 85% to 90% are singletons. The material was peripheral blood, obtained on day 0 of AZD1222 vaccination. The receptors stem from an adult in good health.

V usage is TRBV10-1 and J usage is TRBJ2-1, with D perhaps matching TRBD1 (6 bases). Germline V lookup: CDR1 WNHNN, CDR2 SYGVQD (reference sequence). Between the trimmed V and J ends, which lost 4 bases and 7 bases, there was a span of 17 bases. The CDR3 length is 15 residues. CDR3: CASSASRGQLNEQFF. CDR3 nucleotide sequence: TGCGCCAGCAGTGCTAGTCGGGGACAATTGAATGAGCAGTTCTTC.

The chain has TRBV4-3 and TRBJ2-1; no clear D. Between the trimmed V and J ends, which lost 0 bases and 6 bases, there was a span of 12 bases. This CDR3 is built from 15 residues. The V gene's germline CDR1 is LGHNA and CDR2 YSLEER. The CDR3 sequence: CASSQDWGWGNEQFF. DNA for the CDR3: TGCGCCAGCAGCCAAGATTGGGGTTGGGGCAATGAGCAGTTCTTC.

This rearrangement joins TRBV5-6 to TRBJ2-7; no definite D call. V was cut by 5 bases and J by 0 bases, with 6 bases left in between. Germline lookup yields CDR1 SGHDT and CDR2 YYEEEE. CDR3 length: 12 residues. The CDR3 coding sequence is TGTGCCAGCAGTACGAGCTCCTACGAGCAGTACTTC. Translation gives CASSTSSYEQYF. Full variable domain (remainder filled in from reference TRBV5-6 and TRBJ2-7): DAGVTQSPTHLIKTRGQQVTLRCSPKSGHDTVSWYQQALGQGPQFIFQYYEEEERQRGNFPDRFSGHQFPNYSSELNVNALLLGDSALYLCASSTSSYEQYFGPGTRLTVT.

This chain's CDR3 is CASSSGTTPLKQYF. The CDR3, as DNA: TGTGCCAGCAGCTCCGGGACAACTCCTTTGAAGCAGTACTTC. The J gene is TRBJ2-7, the V gene TRBV27, with D possibly TRBD1 on 6 matching bases. Germline lookup yields CDR1 MNHEY and CDR2 SMNVEV (reference sequence). The CDR3 loop spans 14 amino acids. The V end was cut by 6 bases, the J end by 8 bases, with 20 bases between.

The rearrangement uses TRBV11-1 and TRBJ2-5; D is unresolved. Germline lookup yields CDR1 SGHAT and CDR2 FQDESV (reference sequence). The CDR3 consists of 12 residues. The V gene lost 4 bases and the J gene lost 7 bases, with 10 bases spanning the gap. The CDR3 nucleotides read TGTGCCAGCAGCTACATAGCTGGGACCCAGTACTTC. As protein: CASSYIAGTQYF. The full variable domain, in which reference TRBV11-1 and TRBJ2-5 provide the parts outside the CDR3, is EAEVAQSPRYKITEKSQAVAFWCDPISGHATLYWYRQILGQGPELLVQFQDESVVDDSQLPKDRFSAERLKGVDSTLKIQPAELGDSAMYLCASSYIAGTQYFGPGTRLLVL.

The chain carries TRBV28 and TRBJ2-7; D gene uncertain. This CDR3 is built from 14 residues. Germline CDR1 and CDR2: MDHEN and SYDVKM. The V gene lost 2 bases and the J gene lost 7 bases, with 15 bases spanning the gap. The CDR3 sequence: CASSLTALGVEQYF. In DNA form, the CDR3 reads TGTGCCAGCAGTTTAACGGCCCTAGGCGTTGAGCAGTACTTC.

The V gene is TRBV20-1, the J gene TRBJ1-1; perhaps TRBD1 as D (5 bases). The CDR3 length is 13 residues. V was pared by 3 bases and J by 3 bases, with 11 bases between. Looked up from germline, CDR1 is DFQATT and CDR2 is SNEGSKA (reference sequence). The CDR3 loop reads CSASARDDTEAFF. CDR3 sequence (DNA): TGCAGTGCTAGTGCCAGGGATGACACTGAAGCTTTCTTT.

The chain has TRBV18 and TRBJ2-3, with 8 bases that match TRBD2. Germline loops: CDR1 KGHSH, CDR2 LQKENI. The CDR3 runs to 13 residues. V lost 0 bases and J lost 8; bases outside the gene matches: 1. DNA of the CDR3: TGTGCCAGCTCACCACCTCGGGAGGGTACGCAGTATTTT. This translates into CASSPPREGTQYF.

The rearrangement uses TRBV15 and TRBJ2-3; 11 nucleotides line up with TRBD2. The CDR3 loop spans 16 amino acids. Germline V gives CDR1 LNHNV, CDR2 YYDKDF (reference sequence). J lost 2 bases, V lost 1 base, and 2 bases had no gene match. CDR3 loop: CATSRGTSGFTDTQYF. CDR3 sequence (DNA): TGTGCCACCAGCAGAGGGACTAGCGGGTTCACAGATACGCAGTATTTT.

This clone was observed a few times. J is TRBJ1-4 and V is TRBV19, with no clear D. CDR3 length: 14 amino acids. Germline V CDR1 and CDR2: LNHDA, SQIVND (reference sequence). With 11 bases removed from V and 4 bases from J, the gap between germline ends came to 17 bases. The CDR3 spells CAGFGRPSNEKLFF. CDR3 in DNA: TGTGCCGGATTTGGCCGGCCTAGTAATGAAAAACTGTTTTTT.

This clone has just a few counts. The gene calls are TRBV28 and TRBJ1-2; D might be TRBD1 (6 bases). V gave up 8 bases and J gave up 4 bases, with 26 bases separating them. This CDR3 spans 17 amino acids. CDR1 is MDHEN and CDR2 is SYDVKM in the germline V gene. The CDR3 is CASFGQGNRSISYGYTF. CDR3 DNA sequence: TGTGCCAGCTTCGGGCAGGGGAATAGGTCTATATCCTATGGCTACACCTTC.

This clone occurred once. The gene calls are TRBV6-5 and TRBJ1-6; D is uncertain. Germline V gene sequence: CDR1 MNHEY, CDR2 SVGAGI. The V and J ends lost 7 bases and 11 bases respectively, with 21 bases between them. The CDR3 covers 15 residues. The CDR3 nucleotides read TGTGCCAGCAATGGGCCCGGGTCCCTAATTACACCCCTCCACTTT. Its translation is CASNGPGSLITPLHF.

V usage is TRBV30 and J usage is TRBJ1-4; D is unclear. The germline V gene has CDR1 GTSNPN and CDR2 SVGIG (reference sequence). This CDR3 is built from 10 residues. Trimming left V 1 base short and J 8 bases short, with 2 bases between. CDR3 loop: CAWSAEKLFF. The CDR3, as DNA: TGTGCCTGGAGTGCCGAAAAACTGTTTTTT.

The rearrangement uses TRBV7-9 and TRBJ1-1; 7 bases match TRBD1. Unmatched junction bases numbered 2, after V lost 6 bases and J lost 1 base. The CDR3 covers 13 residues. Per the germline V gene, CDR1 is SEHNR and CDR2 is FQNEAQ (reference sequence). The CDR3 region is CASSKGANTEAFF. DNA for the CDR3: TGTGCCAGCAGTAAGGGGGCGAACACTGAAGCTTTCTTT.

This CDR3 is CASTRGPNYGYTF. DNA of the CDR3: TGTGCCAGTACCCGGGGGCCCAACTATGGCTACACCTTC. J is TRBJ1-2 and V is TRBV19; D is possibly TRBD1 (6 bases). The V end was cut by 7 bases, the J end by 2 bases, with 11 bases between. Germline lookup yields CDR1 LNHDA and CDR2 SQIVND (reference sequence). This CDR3 region has 13 residues.

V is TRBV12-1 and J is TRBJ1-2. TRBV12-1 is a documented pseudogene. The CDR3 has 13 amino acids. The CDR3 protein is CASSLGRGRGYTF. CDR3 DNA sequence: TGTGCCAGCAGCTTAGGGAGAGGGCGAGGCTACACCTTC.

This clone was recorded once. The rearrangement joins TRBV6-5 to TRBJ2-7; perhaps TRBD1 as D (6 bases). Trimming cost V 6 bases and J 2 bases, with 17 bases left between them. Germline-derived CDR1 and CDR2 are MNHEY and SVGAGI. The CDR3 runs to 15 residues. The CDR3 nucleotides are TGTGCCAGCAGCTCCTATCCGACAGGTACCTACGAGCAGTACTTC. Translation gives CASSSYPTGTYEQYF.

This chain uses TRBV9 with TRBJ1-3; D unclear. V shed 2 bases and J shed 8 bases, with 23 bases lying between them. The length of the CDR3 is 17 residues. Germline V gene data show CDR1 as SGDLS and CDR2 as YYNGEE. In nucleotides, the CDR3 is TGTGCCAGCAGCGTCCACCCTCTTGGCGGGGTTTCGGACACCATATATTTT. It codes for CASSVHPLGGVSDTIYF.

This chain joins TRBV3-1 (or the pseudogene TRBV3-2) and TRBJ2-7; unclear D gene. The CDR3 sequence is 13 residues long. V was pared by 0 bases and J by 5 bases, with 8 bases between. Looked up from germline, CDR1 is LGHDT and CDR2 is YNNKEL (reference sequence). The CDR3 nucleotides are TGTGCCAGCAGCCAAGACGCCCCACACGAGCAGTACTTC. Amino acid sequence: CASSQDAPHEQYF.

The CDR3 bases are TGTGCCATCAGTGAGGGGGGTAGCGGGTCGTACAATGAGCAGTTCTTC. This sequence encodes CAISEGGSGSYNEQFF. V usage is TRBV10-3 and J usage is TRBJ2-1; 7 nucleotides agree with TRBD2. V was clipped by 2 bases and J by 4 bases; unmatched bases: 8. The CDR3 is 16 residues long. The germline CDR1 and CDR2 sequences are ENHRY and SYGVKD.

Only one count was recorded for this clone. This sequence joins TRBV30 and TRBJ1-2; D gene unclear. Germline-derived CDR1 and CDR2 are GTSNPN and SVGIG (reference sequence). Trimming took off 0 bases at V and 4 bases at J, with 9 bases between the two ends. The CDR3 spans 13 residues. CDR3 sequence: CAWSVEIVYGYTF. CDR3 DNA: TGTGCCTGGAGTGTAGAGATTGTCTATGGCTACACCTTC.

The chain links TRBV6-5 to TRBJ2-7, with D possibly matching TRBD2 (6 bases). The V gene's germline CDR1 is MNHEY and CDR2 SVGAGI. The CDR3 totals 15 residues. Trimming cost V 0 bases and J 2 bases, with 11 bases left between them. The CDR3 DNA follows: TGTGCCAGCAGTTACTCTCTAGCGCAGACCTACGAGCAGTACTTC. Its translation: CASSYSLAQTYEQYF.

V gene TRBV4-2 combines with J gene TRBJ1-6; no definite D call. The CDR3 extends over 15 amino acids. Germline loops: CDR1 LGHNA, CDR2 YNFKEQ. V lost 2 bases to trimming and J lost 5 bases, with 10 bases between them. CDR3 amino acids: CASSQQSGNNSPLHF. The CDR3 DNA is TGTGCCAGCAGCCAACAAAGCGGCAATAATTCACCCCTCCACTTT.

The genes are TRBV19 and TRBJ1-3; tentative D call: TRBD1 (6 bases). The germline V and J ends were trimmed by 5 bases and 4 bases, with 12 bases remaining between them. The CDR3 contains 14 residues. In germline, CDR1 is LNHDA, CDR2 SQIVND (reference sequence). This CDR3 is CASSLQGRGNTIYF. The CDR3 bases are TGTGCCAGTAGTCTACAGGGAAGAGGAAACACCATATATTTT.

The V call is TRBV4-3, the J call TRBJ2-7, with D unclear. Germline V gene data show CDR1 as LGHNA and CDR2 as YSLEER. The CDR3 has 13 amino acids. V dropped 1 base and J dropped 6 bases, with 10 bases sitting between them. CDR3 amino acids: CASSQVISGEQYF. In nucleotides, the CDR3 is TGCGCCAGCAGCCAAGTGATCTCCGGCGAGCAGTACTTC.

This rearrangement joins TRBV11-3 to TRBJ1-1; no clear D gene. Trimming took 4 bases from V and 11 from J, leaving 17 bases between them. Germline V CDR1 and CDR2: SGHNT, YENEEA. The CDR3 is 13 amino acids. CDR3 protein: CASSSGEPSPAFF. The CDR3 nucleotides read TGTGCCAGCAGCTCCGGTGAGCCGAGTCCTGCTTTCTTT.

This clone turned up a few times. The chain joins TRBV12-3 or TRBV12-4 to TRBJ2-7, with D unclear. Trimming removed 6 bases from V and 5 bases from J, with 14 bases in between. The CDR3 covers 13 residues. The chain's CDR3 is CASSPARDHEQYF. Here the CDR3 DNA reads TGTGCCAGCAGCCCTGCCCGAGACCACGAGCAGTACTTC.

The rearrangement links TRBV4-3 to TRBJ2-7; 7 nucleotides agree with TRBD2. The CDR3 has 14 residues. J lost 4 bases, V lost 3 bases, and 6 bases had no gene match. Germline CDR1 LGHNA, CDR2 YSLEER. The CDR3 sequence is CASSQETSWYEQYF. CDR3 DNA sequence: TGCGCCAGCAGCCAGGAGACTAGCTGGTACGAGCAGTACTTC.

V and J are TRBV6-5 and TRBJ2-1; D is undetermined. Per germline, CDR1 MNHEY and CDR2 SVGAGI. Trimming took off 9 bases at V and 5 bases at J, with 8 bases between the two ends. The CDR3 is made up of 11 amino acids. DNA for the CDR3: TGTGCCAGTAGGAGAAACAATGAGCAGTTCTTC. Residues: CASRRNNEQFF.

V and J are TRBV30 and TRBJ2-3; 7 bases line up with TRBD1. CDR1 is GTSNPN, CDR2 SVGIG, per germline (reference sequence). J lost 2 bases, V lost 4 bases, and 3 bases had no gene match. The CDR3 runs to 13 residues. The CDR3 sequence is CAWNQGVTDTQYF. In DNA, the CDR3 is TGTGCCTGGAATCAGGGGGTCACAGATACGCAGTATTTT.